This T cell receptor (beta chain) was recovered during a study of beta chain features in type 1 diabetes. Study background: The study examined roughly 110,000,000 sorted cells across all samples.

Study-level points and caveats: The study found moderately but significantly shorter TCRB CDR3s in all four CD4+ subsets of Type 1 diabetes patients.

This clone was detected a few times. Its antigen is unknown. Reverse transcription of all isolated RNA meant that expressed TCRB transcripts were sequenced. Profiled with immunoSEQ multiplex PCR; TCRdb holds only in-frame clones, not every one. The table shows roughly 450,000 clones, with about an eighth occurring only once. This TCR was sampled from a woman younger than 35 in good health. Sequences were obtained from naive CD4+ T cells from blood.

The DNA for the CDR3 is TGTGCCAGCTCACCACGATGGGGAGATTTGGATGAGCAGTTCTTC. It yields the protein CASSPRWGDLDEQFF. J is TRBJ2-1 and V is TRBV18; D is perhaps TRBD2 (5 bases). Germline lookup yields CDR1 KGHSH and CDR2 LQKENI. V lost 1 base to trimming and J lost 8 bases, with 15 bases between them. This CDR3 has 15 residues.